A single T cell receptor beta chain is shown here with its context. The antigen is undetermined. The CDR3 extends over 14 amino acids. V shed 6 bases and J shed 4 bases, with 16 bases lying between them. Germline values: CDR1 MNHEY, CDR2 SVGAGI. These data belong to a study of T cell responses to AZD1222 COVID-19 vaccine. Assay used: immunoSEQ multiplex PCR; TCRdb lists only in-frame clones, some missing. The top ten clones hold about 1.2% of a sample with 150,000 to 200,000 clones, roughly 92% of them seen once. Overall study results and limits: A reported finding is that nearly half of spike-specific TCRs target unmutated variant regions. Donors, mostly white British, included more females; clonal diversity was possibly underestimated.

The starting material was peripheral blood, obtained on day 0 of AZD1222 vaccination. The source is an adult in good health. This chain connects TRBV6-5 to TRBJ2-7; no definite D call. The CDR3 sequence is CASRSAQPRYEQYF. CDR3 nucleotide sequence: TGTGCCAGCAGGTCCGCACAGCCTAGATACGAGCAGTACTTC.